This T cell receptor (beta chain) was identified in a study of CD8+ T cells in alopecia areata. On this clone itself: What it binds is unknown.

Study findings and constraints: Against the mouse data, patients shared TCRs less clearly, possibly for HLA reasons.

RNA, once extracted, was reverse transcribed into cDNA for use as the sequencing template. Assay: immunoSEQ multiplex PCR; the TCRdb copy retains only in-frame clones and omits some. The sample carries 98,000 or so clones, 50% to 60% recorded once. Germline CDR1 is MGHRA and CDR2 is YSYEKL. The CDR3 loop spans 15 amino acids. The V end was cut by 1 base, the J end by 4 bases, with 11 bases between. Both peripheral blood and punch biopsies of lesional scalp skin were obtained from patients who had alopecia areata. Sorted populations comprised CD4+ and CD8+ T cells obtained from PBMCs. The sequenced sample consisted of NKG2D-low CD8+ T cells sorted from blood. The sequence came from a human donor with alopecia areata. The chain combines TRBV4-1 with TRBJ2-1; a weak D match, TRBD2 (6 bases). Here the CDR3 DNA reads TGCGCCAGCAGCCAAGTGGAGGGCCAGTACAATGAGCAGTTCTTC. Amino acid sequence: CASSQVEGQYNEQFF.